Listed below are T cell receptor beta chains from one sample, sequenced in a study of CD8 T cells in Susac syndrome. TCRdb used MiXCR to reprocess the immunoSEQ multiplex PCR reads, holding one entry per CDR3 protein. The top ten hold 0.085% to 0.1% of the sample, which has 170,000 or so distinct CDR3 sequences, about 93% seen once. Sequencing input: CD4+ T cells from PBMCs. Receptors originate from a human donor with Susac syndrome. Both conserved end residues are part of each CDR3. Each record gives: J gene, V gene, CDR3 protein.

J gene: TRBJ2-5; V gene: TRBV20-1; CDR3 protein: CSAHTSARQETQYF
J gene: TRBJ1-4; V gene: TRBV4-2; CDR3 protein: CASSQLGTGRKLFF
J gene: TRBJ2-1; V gene: TRBV6-2/TRBV6-3; CDR3 protein: CASSYRASGNEQFF
J gene: TRBJ2-3; V gene: TRBV20-1; CDR3 protein: CSAARGLGTDTQYF
J gene: TRBJ1-2; V gene: TRBV4-2; CDR3 protein: CASSQDPGTRGYGYTF
J gene: TRBJ1-2; V gene: TRBV2; CDR3 protein: CASKDSPHGYTF
J gene: TRBJ1-1; V gene: TRBV4-1; CDR3 protein: CASSHVQGENTEAFF
J gene: TRBJ2-7; V gene: TRBV20-1; CDR3 protein: CSARGGLAKNEQYF
J gene: TRBJ2-7; V gene: TRBV20-1; CDR3 protein: CSASASGGFYEQYF
J gene: TRBJ1-5; V gene: TRBV7-2; CDR3 protein: CASSPFSRGFDNQPQHF
J gene: TRBJ2-1; V gene: TRBV7-9; CDR3 protein: CASSLTSNEQFF
J gene: TRBJ1-4; V gene: TRBV4-1; CDR3 protein: CASSQESGTGNEKLFF
J gene: TRBJ2-7; V gene: TRBV20-1; CDR3 protein: CSASSHTQGYEQYF
J gene: TRBJ2-4; V gene: TRBV11-2; CDR3 protein: CASSLEPAPGFGSKNIQYF
J gene: TRBJ2-3; V gene: TRBV20-1; CDR3 protein: CSAPPGHVSTDTQYF
J gene: TRBJ1-3; V gene: TRBV7-8; CDR3 protein: CASSFVRRTETRNTIYF
J gene: TRBJ2-1; V gene: TRBV20-1; CDR3 protein: CSAPNLAAPLDEQFF
J gene: TRBJ2-5; V gene: TRBV4-3; CDR3 protein: CASSQGFRRSGEETQYF
J gene: TRBJ2-1; V gene: TRBV21-1; CDR3 protein: CASTRDRYNEQFF
J gene: TRBJ1-1; V gene: TRBV20-1; CDR3 protein: CSARVGAMNTEAFF
J gene: TRBJ2-3; V gene: TRBV7-9; CDR3 protein: CASSFGPGSDTQYF
J gene: TRBJ2-7; V gene: TRBV15; CDR3 protein: CATSRDGRGSYEQYF
J gene: TRBJ2-1; V gene: TRBV12-3/TRBV12-4; CDR3 protein: CASSLSRGPGEQFF
J gene: TRBJ2-7; V gene: TRBV29-1; CDR3 protein: CSALAGVSYEQYF
J gene: TRBJ1-1; V gene: TRBV3-1; CDR3 protein: CASSQARSRAFF
J gene: TRBJ1-2; V gene: TRBV6-1; CDR3 protein: CASSGSGTGYSLF
J gene: TRBJ2-1; V gene: TRBV6-2/TRBV6-3; CDR3 protein: CASTDRDAAYNEQFF
J gene: TRBJ2-5; V gene: TRBV3-1; CDR3 protein: CASSPADGAPETQYF
J gene: TRBJ2-7; V gene: TRBV11-2; CDR3 protein: CASSLGGGSYEQYF
J gene: TRBJ2-7; V gene: TRBV28; CDR3 protein: CASFPGLAGATYEQYF
J gene: TRBJ1-1; V gene: TRBV6-5; CDR3 protein: CASTRKEGPEAFF
J gene: TRBJ2-5; V gene: TRBV5-1; CDR3 protein: CASSPRLASQETQYF
J gene: TRBJ1-5; V gene: TRBV15; CDR3 protein: CATSRDLRQPQHF
J gene: TRBJ2-2; V gene: TRBV15; CDR3 protein: CATSGDGWGSNTGELFF
J gene: TRBJ2-3; V gene: TRBV20-1; CDR3 protein: CSARDPTSGTDTQYF
J gene: TRBJ2-5; V gene: TRBV4-2; CDR3 protein: CASSHEAQTETQYF
J gene: TRBJ2-7; V gene: TRBV18; CDR3 protein: CASSRLGYDEQYF
J gene: TRBJ2-3; V gene: TRBV20-1; CDR3 protein: CSARPGASGREDTQYF
J gene: TRBJ2-1; V gene: TRBV5-1; CDR3 protein: CASSLVTSGRVEEQFF
J gene: TRBJ2-7; V gene: TRBV20-1; CDR3 protein: CSARAPTSGSYEQYF
J gene: TRBJ2-5; V gene: TRBV29-1; CDR3 protein: CSSGGQETQYF
J gene: TRBJ2-7; V gene: TRBV25-1; CDR3 protein: CASSELGLAGAYEQYF
J gene: TRBJ2-7; V gene: TRBV20-1; CDR3 protein: CSARVVGRGRSYEQYF
J gene: TRBJ2-7; V gene: TRBV27; CDR3 protein: CASSPSDRGGEQYF